This T cell receptor (beta chain) was retrieved from a study of T cell responses to AZD1222 COVID-19 vaccine (TCRdb year 2021). Regarding the research as a whole: A total of 233 trial participants underwent TCR sequencing, of whom around 200 received two doses of AZD1222 and about 25 received two doses of the MenACWY control vaccine. Trial participants were enrolled by age into 18-55, 56-69 and 70-plus year subgroups, with roughly 160, 29 and 62 TCR-sequenced participants respectively.

Points on this clone: Its antigen is currently not known. One base away there is no much larger clone; base qualities are not given.

The time point label, as the study defines it: about 28 days (+/-7) after the second vaccine dose. AZD1222 recipients given second doses at about 4 weeks or at about 12 weeks were pooled, since spike-specific TCR depth and breadth were not found to differ between the two schedules. The vaccinee samples were drawn from two UK trials, COV001 and COV002, one of which was a single-blind randomized controlled phase 2/3 trial testing AZD1222 (ChAdOx1 nCoV-19) in healthy adults. For TCRbeta chain sequencing, PBMC samples from trial participants were taken at day 0 and at day 28 after the second dose. What the study reported, not specific to this receptor: Conclusions about previously exposed vaccinees were limited because only a handful of AZD1222 recipients were SARS-CoV-2 seropositive at baseline. The vaccine-associated CD4 TCRs covered the entire spike protein, and the dominant responses fell in regions 160-218 and 743-854. Nearly half of unique spike-specific TCRs reportedly recognized epitopes outside regions mutated in the B.1.351 and B.1.1.7 variants. Most participants were white British and females outnumbered males, and the authors suggested that clonal diversity may have been underestimated. The 56-69-year group was small, and its depth increase did not reach significance, likely because of low power. A significant rise in spike-specific TCR breadth and depth was observed after two AZD1222 doses relative to day 0 and relative to MenACWY recipients. Because no day 14 peak-response samples were available, the repertoires could be characterized only after the peak T cell response.

Based on the germline V gene, the CDR1 and CDR2 sequences are MNHEY and SVGEGT. The CDR3 runs 15 residues from the cysteine to the phenylalanine. Here the CDR3 DNA is all that survives: 45 bases in frame from base 1. V is cut by 2 bases and J by 3 bases, and the space between the germline ends is 11 bases. The CDR3 regions of human TCRbeta chains were analyzed by immunosequencing. The authors' pipeline ran thus. Repertoire TCRs were checked for matches against a reference library of SARS-CoV-2-specific TCRs that had been generated using the MIRA antigen-specificity platform. Breadth was defined as the fraction of unique TCRs that were SARS-CoV-2-associated. Depth was defined as the fraction of total T cells that were SARS-CoV-2-associated. Using the MIRA data, each spike-specific TCR was assigned both to the spike region to which the TCR was reactive and to a CD4 or CD8 class. Log10-transformed breadth and depth values were compared by one-way ANOVA with Sidak's multiple comparisons tests. The immuneACCESS repertoire file appears here via TCRdb, limited to in-frame rearrangements. These files lack a portion of the clones; in checked studies, under half of the deficit traces to unresolved V genes, and the cause of the others is not known. V and J calls and clone size follow that table, whereas D and trimming were derived from the DNA. The sample includes roughly 110,000 clones, with around 93% observed a single time. The ten largest clones capture roughly 9% of the sample.

The TCR originated in an adult who received the AZD1222 COVID-19 vaccine. The material sequenced was peripheral blood, taken 28 days after the second AZD1222 dose. The chain was built from TRBV6-2 or TRBV6-3 and TRBJ2-1, with no reliable assignment of the D segment. The CDR3 here reads CASSYAISSYNEQFF. The DNA reads TGTGCCAGCAGTTACGCGATATCTAGCTACAATGAGCAGTTCTTC.